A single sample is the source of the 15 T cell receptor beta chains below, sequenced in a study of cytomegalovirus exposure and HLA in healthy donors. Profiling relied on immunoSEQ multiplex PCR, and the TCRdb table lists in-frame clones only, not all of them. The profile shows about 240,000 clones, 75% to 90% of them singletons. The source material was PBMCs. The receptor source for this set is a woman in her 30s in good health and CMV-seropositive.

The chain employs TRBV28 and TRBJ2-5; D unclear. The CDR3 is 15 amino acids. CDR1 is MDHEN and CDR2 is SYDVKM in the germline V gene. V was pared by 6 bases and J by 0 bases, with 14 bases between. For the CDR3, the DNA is TGTGCCAGCAGACCGGGTACTTTTTACCAAGAGACCCAGTACTTC. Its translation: CASRPGTFYQETQYF.

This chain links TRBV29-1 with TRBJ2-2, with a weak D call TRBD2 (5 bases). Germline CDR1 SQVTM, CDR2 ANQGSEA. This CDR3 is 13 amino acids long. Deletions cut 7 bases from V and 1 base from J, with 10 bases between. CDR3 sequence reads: CSAGRGNTGELFF. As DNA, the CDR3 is TGCAGCGCCGGCCGGGGGAACACCGGGGAGCTGTTTTTT.

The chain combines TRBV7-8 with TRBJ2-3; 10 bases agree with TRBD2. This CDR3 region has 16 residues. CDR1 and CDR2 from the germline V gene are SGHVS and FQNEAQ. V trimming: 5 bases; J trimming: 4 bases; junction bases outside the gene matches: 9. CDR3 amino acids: CASSVSSGSEADTQYF. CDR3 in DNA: TGTGCCAGCAGCGTTTCTAGCGGGAGCGAGGCAGATACGCAGTATTTT.

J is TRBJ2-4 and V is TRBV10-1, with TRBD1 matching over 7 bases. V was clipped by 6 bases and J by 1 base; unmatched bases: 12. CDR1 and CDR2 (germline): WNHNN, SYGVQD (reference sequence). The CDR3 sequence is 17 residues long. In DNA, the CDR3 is TGCGCCAGCAGAACCTTCCCGACAGGGAACGCCAAAAACATTCAGTACTTC. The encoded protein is CASRTFPTGNAKNIQYF.

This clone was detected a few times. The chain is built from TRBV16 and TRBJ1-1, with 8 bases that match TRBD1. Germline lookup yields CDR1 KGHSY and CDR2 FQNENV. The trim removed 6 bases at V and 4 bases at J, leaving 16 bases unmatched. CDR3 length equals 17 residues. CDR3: CASREGGTGSLTTEAFF. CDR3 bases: TGTGCCAGCAGAGAAGGGGGGACAGGATCCCTTACCACTGAAGCTTTCTTT.

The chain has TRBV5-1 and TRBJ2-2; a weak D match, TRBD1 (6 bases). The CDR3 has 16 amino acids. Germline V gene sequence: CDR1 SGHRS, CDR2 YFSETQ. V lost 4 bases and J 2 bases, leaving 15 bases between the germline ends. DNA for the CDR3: TGCGCCAGCAGCCCAGCCGGGACACCAAACACCGGGGAGCTGTTTTTT. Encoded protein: CASSPAGTPNTGELFF.

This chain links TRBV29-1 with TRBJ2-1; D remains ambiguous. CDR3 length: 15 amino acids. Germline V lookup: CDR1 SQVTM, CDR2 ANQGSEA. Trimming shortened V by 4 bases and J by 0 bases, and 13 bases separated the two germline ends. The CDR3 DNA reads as TGCAGCGTTGGATTCCTCGCGAGCTCCTACAATGAGCAGTTCTTC. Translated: CSVGFLASSYNEQFF.

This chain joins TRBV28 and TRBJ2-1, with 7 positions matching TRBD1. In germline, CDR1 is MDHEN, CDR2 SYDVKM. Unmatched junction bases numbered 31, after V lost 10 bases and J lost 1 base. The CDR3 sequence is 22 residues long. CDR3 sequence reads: CATCKGLGGGRIGYPSYNEQFF. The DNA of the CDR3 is TGTGCCACCTGTAAGGGGCTAGGGGGCGGTAGAATTGGGTATCCATCCTACAATGAGCAGTTCTTC. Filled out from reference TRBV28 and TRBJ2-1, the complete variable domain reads DVKVTQSSRYLVKRTGEKVFLECVQDMDHENMFWYRQDPGLGLRLIYFSYDVKMKEKGDIPEGYSVSREKKERFSLILESASTNQTSMYLCATCKGLGGGRIGYPSYNEQFFGPGTRLTVL.

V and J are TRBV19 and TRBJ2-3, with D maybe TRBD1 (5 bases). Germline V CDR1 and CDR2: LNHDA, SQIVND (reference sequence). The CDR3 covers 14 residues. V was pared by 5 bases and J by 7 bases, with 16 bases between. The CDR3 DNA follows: TGTGCCAGTAGTGCGTGGGGCGGTTCTAATACGCAGTATTTT. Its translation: CASSAWGGSNTQYF.

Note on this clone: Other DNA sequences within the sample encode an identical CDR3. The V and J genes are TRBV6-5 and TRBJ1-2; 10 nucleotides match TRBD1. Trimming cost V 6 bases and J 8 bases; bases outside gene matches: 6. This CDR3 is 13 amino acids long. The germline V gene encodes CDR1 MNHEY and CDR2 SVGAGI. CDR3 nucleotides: TGTGCCAGCAGCCGGGACAGGGGTGGCGGCTACACCTTC. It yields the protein CASSRDRGGGYTF.

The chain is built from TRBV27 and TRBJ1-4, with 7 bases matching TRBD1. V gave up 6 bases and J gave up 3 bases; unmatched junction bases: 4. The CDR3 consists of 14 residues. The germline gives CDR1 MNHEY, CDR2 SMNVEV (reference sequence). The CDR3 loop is CASSATGANEKLFF. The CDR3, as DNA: TGTGCCAGCAGCGCTACAGGGGCTAATGAAAAACTGTTTTTT.

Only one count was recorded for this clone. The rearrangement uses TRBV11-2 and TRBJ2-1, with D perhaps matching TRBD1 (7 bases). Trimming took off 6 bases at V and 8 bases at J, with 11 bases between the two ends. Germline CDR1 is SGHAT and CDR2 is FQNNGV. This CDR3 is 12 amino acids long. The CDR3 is CASSQGGDEQFF. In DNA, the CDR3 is TGTGCCAGCAGTCAGGGGGGCGATGAGCAGTTCTTC.

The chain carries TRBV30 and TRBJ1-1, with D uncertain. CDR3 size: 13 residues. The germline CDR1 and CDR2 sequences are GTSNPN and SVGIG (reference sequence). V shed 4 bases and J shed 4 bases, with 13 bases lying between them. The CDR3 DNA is TGTGCCTGGAAATTTCGGCCGGGCACTGAAGCTTTCTTT. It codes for CAWKFRPGTEAFF.

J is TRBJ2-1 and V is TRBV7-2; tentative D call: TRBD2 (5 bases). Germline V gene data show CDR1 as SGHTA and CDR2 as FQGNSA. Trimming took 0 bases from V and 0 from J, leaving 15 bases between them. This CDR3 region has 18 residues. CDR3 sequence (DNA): TGTGCCAGCAGCTTAGCGCTAAGGACTTCCAGCTCCTACAATGAGCAGTTCTTC. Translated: CASSLALRTSSSYNEQFF.

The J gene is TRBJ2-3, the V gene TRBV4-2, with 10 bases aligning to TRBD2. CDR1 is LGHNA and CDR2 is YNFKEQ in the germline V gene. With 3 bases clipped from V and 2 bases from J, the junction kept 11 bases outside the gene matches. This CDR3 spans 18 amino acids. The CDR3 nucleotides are TGTGCCAGCAGCCATGGGCTAGCGGGAGAGTCAACCACAGATACGCAGTATTTT. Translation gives CASSHGLAGESTTDTQYF.